This T cell receptor beta chain was documented in a study of chemoradiotherapy in HPV16-positive cancers. As to this clone: The antigen is unknown.

CDR3 length: 13 amino acids. Germline V gene sequence: CDR1 SQVTM, CDR2 ANQGSEA. Trimming removed 7 bases at V and 5 bases at J, with 18 bases between. Profiling relied on immunoSEQ multiplex PCR, and the TCRdb table lists in-frame clones only, not all of them. The repertoire has about 3,500 clones, under 90% of them found once; the top ten carry approximately 2.8%. Points from the study as a whole: The functional HPV-specific definition rests on just a couple of HPV16-positive patients. During treatment, candidate HPV-specific clones and E7-related motifs expanded in tumor. HPV-responsive T-cell expansion during chemoradiotherapy was linked to improved recurrence-free survival in HPV16-positive patients.

J is TRBJ2-7 and V is TRBV29-1; unclear D gene. The clonotype comes from a human donor with HPV-associated anogenital cancer. The input for sequencing was tumor tissue, taken from a patient who underwent chemoradiotherapy. The CDR3 sequence: CSAVPGAADEQYF. The CDR3 DNA follows: TGCAGCGCCGTGCCCGGTGCGGCAGACGAGCAGTACTTC.